The 29 T cell receptor beta chains below come from one sample, sequenced in a study of cytotoxic CD8 clonotypes in ibrutinib-treated CLL. Generated by immunoSEQ multiplex PCR, the TCRdb table keeps only in-frame clones and is missing some. The sample has approximately 330,000 clones; roughly 80% are singletons. This material consisted of PBMCs, taken before ibrutinib treatment. The receptors come from a human donor with chronic lymphocytic leukemia.

The V call is TRBV15, the J call TRBJ1-2; 7 bases agree with TRBD1. Germline lookup yields CDR1 LNHNV and CDR2 YYDKDF (reference sequence). With 5 bases clipped from V and 2 bases from J, the junction kept 2 bases outside the gene matches. This CDR3 spans 13 amino acids. The CDR3 DNA is TGTGCCACCAGCCCAGGGGGAAACTATGGCTACACCTTC. Translation gives CATSPGGNYGYTF.

This chain uses TRBV13 with TRBJ2-1; D gene ambiguous. V dropped 0 bases and J dropped 5 bases, with 5 bases sitting between them. Germline assignment: CDR1 PRHDT and CDR2 FYEKMQ (reference sequence). The CDR3 length is 13 residues. The CDR3, as DNA: TGTGCCAGCAGCTTAGGTCTGAACAATGAGCAGTTCTTC. Its translation is CASSLGLNNEQFF.

This chain uses TRBV12-5 with TRBJ1-5; 11 positions match TRBD1. Germline CDR1 and CDR2: LGHNT and FRNRAP. The CDR3 spans 15 residues. The V segment lost 6 bases and the J segment 7 bases; nucleotides outside the gene matches: 8. The CDR3 here is CASGKDRGLWQPQHF. The CDR3, as DNA: TGTGCTAGTGGAAAGGACAGGGGGCTTTGGCAGCCCCAGCATTTT.

CDR3 DNA sequence: TGTGCCAGCAGCTTATTAGCGGAACCTTCCTACGAGCAGTACTTC. Protein: CASSLLAEPSYEQYF. This rearrangement joins TRBV7-2 to TRBJ2-7, with a weak D call TRBD2 (6 bases). Germline loops: CDR1 SGHTA, CDR2 FQGNSA. Deletions cut 2 bases from V and 1 base from J, with 12 bases between. The CDR3 length is 15 residues.

V and J are TRBV7-2 and TRBJ2-2; D gene uncertain. V was pared by 5 bases and J by 3 bases, with 13 bases between. The germline V gene has CDR1 SGHTA and CDR2 FQGNSA. The CDR3 contains 15 residues. The DNA for the CDR3 is TGTGCCAGCAGCCTTAACGACGGGTACACCGGGGAGCTGTTTTTT. It translates to CASSLNDGYTGELFF.

This clone was seen a handful of times. The chain carries TRBV2 and TRBJ2-7; possibly TRBD1 for D (5 bases). V was trimmed by 7 bases and J by 2 bases, leaving 9 bases between them. This CDR3 has 12 amino acids. The germline V gene has CDR1 SNHLY and CDR2 FYNNEI. CDR3 coding DNA: TGTGCCAGCAAGACAGTAACCTACGAGCAGTACTTC. This gives the protein CASKTVTYEQYF.

The J gene is TRBJ1-4, the V gene TRBV30; tentatively, D is TRBD1 (6 bases). Trimming took off 3 bases at V and 0 bases at J, with 8 bases between the two ends. This CDR3 has 14 amino acids. The germline V gene has CDR1 GTSNPN and CDR2 SVGIG (reference sequence). DNA for the CDR3: TGTGCCTGGAGGGACAGTGCAACTAATGAAAAACTGTTTTTT. It codes for CAWRDSATNEKLFF.

The J gene is TRBJ2-7, the V gene TRBV5-4, with 7 bases lining up with TRBD1. This CDR3 has 15 amino acids. Germline CDR1 is SGHNT and CDR2 is YYREEE (reference sequence). The J segment lost 0 bases and the V segment lost 5 bases, leaving 8 bases of the junction unmatched. As DNA, the CDR3 is TGTGCCAGCAGTCCCGGGACAGCCGTCTCCTACGAGCAGTACTTC. Translated: CASSPGTAVSYEQYF. Full variable domain (outside the CDR3, taken from reference TRBV5-4 and TRBJ2-7): ETGVTQSPTHLIKTRGQQVTLRCSSQSGHNTVSWYQQALGQGPQFIFQYYREEENGRGNFPPRFSGLQFPNYSSELNVNALELDDSALYLCASSPGTAVSYEQYFGPGTRLTVT.

Regarding this clone: A much more abundant neighbour one base away suggests this may be a read error. V and J are TRBV11-3 and TRBJ1-1, with D hard to call. Trimming removed 1 base at V and 1 base at J, with 4 bases between. Germline CDR1 is SGHNT and CDR2 is YENEEA. This CDR3 has 13 residues. This CDR3 is CASSLGENTEAFF. DNA for the CDR3: TGTGCCAGCAGCTTAGGGGAGAACACTGAAGCTTTCTTT.

V usage is TRBV7-8 and J usage is TRBJ2-2; perhaps TRBD2 as D (6 bases). The CDR3 is 14 amino acids. Looked up from germline, CDR1 is SGHVS and CDR2 is FQNEAQ. V lost 5 bases and J 2 bases, leaving 9 bases between the germline ends. The CDR3 spells CASSEGLNTGELFF. The CDR3 DNA reads as TGTGCCAGCAGCGAGGGACTTAACACCGGGGAGCTGTTTTTT.

The chain carries TRBV7-3 and TRBJ1-2, with D hard to call. Germline CDR1 SGHTA, CDR2 FQGTGA. The CDR3 has 14 residues. V was shortened by 5 bases and J by 4 bases, with 14 bases between the two germline ends. CDR3: CASSHPWRIYGYTF. The CDR3 DNA reads as TGTGCCAGCAGCCATCCTTGGCGGATCTATGGCTACACCTTC.

This chain uses TRBV10-3 with TRBJ1-1; D is perhaps TRBD1 (5 bases). Per germline, CDR1 ENHRY and CDR2 SYGVKD. The V gene lost 6 bases and the J gene lost 0 bases, with 11 bases spanning the gap. The CDR3 consists of 14 residues. CDR3 in amino acids: CAIRRDVVNTEAFF. The CDR3, as DNA: TGTGCCATCAGACGGGACGTGGTGAACACTGAAGCTTTCTTT.

The chain employs TRBV28 and TRBJ2-5; 8 bases are shared with TRBD1. Trimming took 5 bases from V and 5 from J; bases not matched to a gene: 7. This CDR3 is 14 amino acids long. Germline V lookup: CDR1 MDHEN, CDR2 SYDVKM. In DNA form, the CDR3 reads TGTGCCAGCAGTCTTCAGGGGGCTGGGGAGACCCAGTACTTC. This encodes CASSLQGAGETQYF. The full variable domain, its missing parts supplied by reference TRBV28 and TRBJ2-5, is DVKVTQSSRYLVKRTGEKVFLECVQDMDHENMFWYRQDPGLGLRLIYFSYDVKMKEKGDIPEGYSVSREKKERFSLILESASTNQTSMYLCASSLQGAGETQYFGPGTRLLVL.

The chain uses TRBV6-1 and TRBJ1-4; 9 positions match TRBD1. V shed 8 bases, J shed 7 bases, and the junction held 5 bases outside the gene matches. This CDR3 comprises 13 residues. Germline CDR1 reads MNHNS; CDR2 reads SASEGT. The CDR3 protein is CASLTGGGEKLFF. CDR3 DNA sequence: TGTGCCAGCCTGACAGGGGGTGGTGAAAAACTGTTTTTT.

This clone has a handful of counts. This chain joins TRBV7-8 and TRBJ2-7; 8 bases agree with TRBD2. V lost 5 bases, J lost 4 bases, and 7 bases stayed unmatched. The CDR3 runs 14 residues. Germline lookup yields CDR1 SGHVS and CDR2 FQNEAQ. CDR3 residues: CASSIPGLVYEQYF. CDR3 DNA: TGTGCCAGCAGCATTCCGGGACTAGTATACGAGCAGTACTTC.

The CDR3 DNA follows: TGTGCCAGCAGTGTAGGACAGGGCTGGGAAAAACTGTTTTTT. This sequence encodes CASSVGQGWEKLFF. The V call is TRBV28, the J call TRBJ1-4; TRBD1 agrees at 8 bases. The V gene's germline CDR1 is MDHEN and CDR2 SYDVKM. The CDR3 is 14 residues long. V lost 5 bases to trimming and J lost 8 bases; unmatched junction nucleotides: 7.

The V gene is TRBV27, the J gene TRBJ1-5, with D unresolved. V lost 0 bases and J lost 5, with 11 bases in between. Germline-derived CDR1 and CDR2 are MNHEY and SMNVEV (reference sequence). This CDR3 contains 15 residues. In nucleotides, the CDR3 is TGTGCCAGCAGTTTATCGTTGCTAACGGATCAGCCCCAGCATTTT. Its translation is CASSLSLLTDQPQHF.

The V gene is TRBV6-1, the J gene TRBJ2-7, with 7 bases identical to TRBD2. Germline CDR1 reads MNHNS; CDR2 reads SASEGT. V gave up 1 base and J gave up 1 base; unmatched junction bases: 4. The CDR3 is 15 amino acids. CDR3 region: CASSEGEGWSYEQYF. The CDR3 nucleotides are TGTGCCAGCAGTGAAGGGGAGGGGTGGTCCTACGAGCAGTACTTC.

The chain combines TRBV28 with TRBJ2-2; maybe TRBD2 (6 bases). The CDR3 is made up of 14 amino acids. V gave up 3 bases and J gave up 4 bases, with 9 bases separating them. Germline values: CDR1 MDHEN, CDR2 SYDVKM. CDR3 sequence: CASSFAGSTGELFF. The CDR3 nucleotides are TGTGCCAGCAGTTTTGCGGGGAGCACCGGGGAGCTGTTTTTT.

This clone has a single count. V is TRBV29-1 and J is TRBJ1-1; 9 bases match TRBD1. This CDR3 has 13 residues. With 5 bases clipped from V and 7 bases from J, the junction kept 8 bases outside the gene matches. Germline values: CDR1 SQVTM, CDR2 ANQGSEA. CDR3 DNA: TGCAGCGTTCTCGGACAGGGGTTCGGTGAAGCTTTCTTT. Translating it yields CSVLGQGFGEAFF.

The V gene is TRBV7-9, the J gene TRBJ2-7; 9 bases align to TRBD1. CDR3 length: 12 residues. V lost 5 bases and J lost 6; bases outside the gene matches: 2. The germline gives CDR1 SEHNR, CDR2 FQNEAQ (reference sequence). The CDR3 nucleotides are TGTGCCAGCAGCCGGACAGGGGTCGAGCAGTACTTC. Translation: CASSRTGVEQYF.

This clone was counted a single time. This rearrangement joins TRBV19 to TRBJ2-7; D may be TRBD1 (5 bases). The CDR3 extends over 14 amino acids. Trimming took off 4 bases at V and 2 bases at J, with 12 bases between the two ends. The germline gives CDR1 LNHDA, CDR2 SQIVND (reference sequence). CDR3 in amino acids: CASSTQGVTYEQYF. CDR3 DNA: TGTGCCAGTAGTACACAAGGGGTTACCTACGAGCAGTACTTC.

The V and J genes are TRBV27 and TRBJ1-1, with D hard to call. In germline, CDR1 is MNHEY, CDR2 SMNVEV (reference sequence). The CDR3 sequence is 13 residues long. Between the trimmed V and J ends, which lost 5 bases and 0 bases, there was a span of 7 bases. The CDR3 DNA follows: TGTGCCAGCAGTAACACCTTGAACACTGAAGCTTTCTTT. It translates to CASSNTLNTEAFF.

V is TRBV9 and J is TRBJ2-2; D gene unclear. The CDR3 is 14 amino acids. Trimming shortened V by 2 bases and J by 6 bases, and 11 bases separated the two germline ends. CDR1 and CDR2 from the germline V gene are SGDLS and YYNGEE. CDR3 DNA sequence: TGTGCCAGCAGCGTCCAAGGGCTTTCCGGGGAGCTGTTTTTT. Translating it yields CASSVQGLSGELFF. Complete variable domain (other parts from reference TRBV9 and TRBJ2-2): DSGVTQTPKHLITATGQRVTLRCSPRSGDLSVYWYQQSLDQGLQFLIQYYNGEERAKGNILERFSAQQFPDLHSELNLSSLELGDSALYFCASSVQGLSGELFFGEGSRLTVL.

This chain joins TRBV2 and TRBJ2-7; unclear D gene. V lost 1 base, J lost 6 bases, and 16 bases lay in between. CDR3 size: 15 residues. CDR1 SNHLY and CDR2 FYNNEI come from the germline V gene. The CDR3 coding sequence is TGTGCCAGCAGTGAAGGTGTTCCTTCCCAAAGCGAGCAGTACTTC. It specifies CASSEGVPSQSEQYF.

CDR3 coding DNA: TGCGCCAGCAGTGACTCTGTCGTGCACGAGCAGTACTTC. Encoded protein: CASSDSVVHEQYF. V is TRBV10-2 and J is TRBJ2-7, with no clear D. The germline CDR1 and CDR2 sequences are WSHSY and SAAADI. V was pared by 3 bases and J by 5 bases, with 11 bases between. The length of the CDR3 is 13 residues.

This clone is a singleton in its sample. This sequence joins TRBV4-2 and TRBJ1-5, with TRBD1 matching over 7 bases. CDR1 and CDR2 (germline): LGHNA, YNFKEQ. J was trimmed by 11 bases and V by 0 bases; bases with no gene match: 10. The CDR3 covers 15 residues. This CDR3 is CASSQDSIGGSTQHF. The CDR3 region has the DNA TGTGCCAGCAGCCAAGATAGCATAGGGGGCTCAACCCAGCATTTT.

V and J are TRBV7-2 and TRBJ2-7; the D gene is possibly TRBD2 (6 bases). V was shortened by 5 bases and J by 4 bases, with 18 bases between the two germline ends. Germline-derived CDR1 and CDR2 are SGHTA and FQGNSA. The length of the CDR3 is 15 residues. The CDR3 sequence: CASSLPGTEGYEQYF. The CDR3 bases are TGTGCCAGCAGCCTCCCCGGGACGGAGGGATACGAGCAGTACTTC. The variable domain in full, completed from reference TRBV7-2 and TRBJ2-7, reads GAGVSQSPSNKVTEKGKDVELRCDPISGHTALYWYRQSLGQGLEFLIYFQGNSAPDKSGLPSDRFSAERTGGSVSTLTIQRTQQEDSAVYLCASSLPGTEGYEQYFGPGTRLTVT.

The rearrangement links TRBV4-2 to TRBJ2-7, with unresolved D. The CDR3 loop spans 12 amino acids. Germline loops: CDR1 LGHNA, CDR2 YNFKEQ. Trimming removed 0 bases at V and 4 bases at J, with 4 bases between. CDR3 amino acids: CASSQEAYEQYF. In nucleotides, the CDR3 is TGTGCCAGCAGCCAAGAAGCTTACGAGCAGTACTTC.